This T cell receptor (beta chain) was documented in a study of cytomegalovirus exposure and HLA in healthy donors. The method was immunoSEQ multiplex PCR; TCRdb's version includes in-frame clones alone and lacks a portion of them. The sample shows 130,000 to 150,000 clones, more than 80% of them seen only once. This clone was found once. The germline V and J ends were trimmed by 1 base and 0 bases, with 9 bases remaining between them. The CDR3 runs to 15 residues. Germline V gives CDR1 KGHSH, CDR2 LQKENI. This TCR was sampled from a woman in her 30s in good health and CMV-seropositive. Sequenced input: PBMCs. The chain carries TRBV18 and TRBJ1-1; a weak D match, TRBD1 (5 bases). Here the CDR3 reads CASSPRTIMNTEAFF. The CDR3 coding sequence is TGTGCCAGCTCACCACGGACAATCATGAACACTGAAGCTTTCTTT.